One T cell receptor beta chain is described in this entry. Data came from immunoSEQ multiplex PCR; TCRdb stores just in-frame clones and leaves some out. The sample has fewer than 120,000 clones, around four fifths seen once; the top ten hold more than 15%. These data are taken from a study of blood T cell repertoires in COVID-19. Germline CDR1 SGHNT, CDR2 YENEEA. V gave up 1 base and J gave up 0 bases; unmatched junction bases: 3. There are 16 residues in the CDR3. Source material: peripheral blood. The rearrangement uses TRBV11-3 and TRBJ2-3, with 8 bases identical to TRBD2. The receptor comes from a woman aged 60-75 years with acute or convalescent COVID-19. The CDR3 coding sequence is TGTGCCAGCAGCTTAGGAATAGCGGGGAGCACAGATACGCAGTATTTT. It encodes CASSLGIAGSTDTQYF.